Listed here are 26 T cell receptor beta chains from one sample, sequenced in a study of CD8+CD57+ T cells in acquired aplastic anemia. Individuals selected for sequencing had exhibited CD8+CD57+ cell expansion on flow cytometry. Genomic DNA was employed as the template in profiling TCR beta VDJ and CDR3. Via MiXCR, TCRdb re-called the reads, giving one row per CDR3 protein. Found here are approximately 190,000 distinct CDR3 sequences, less than 60% of them singletons; the top ten hold 8% to 10%. Material for sequencing was sorted CD4+, CD8+, or CD8+CD57+ T cells (not recorded which) from PBMCs. Receptors were obtained from a human donor with aplastic anemia.

About this clonotype: At one end the junction does not follow the germline gene, possibly because of a read error. This rearrangement joins TRBV12-3 or TRBV12-4 to TRBJ1-4, with 7 bases lining up with TRBD1. CDR3 length equals 15 residues. The CDR3: CAGSSDRAGGEKLFF. The CDR3 DNA sequence: TGTGCCGGCAGTTCTGACAGGGCGGGAGGTGAAAAACTGTTTTTT.

The chain joins TRBV9 to TRBJ2-7, with 10 bases that match TRBD1. Germline values: CDR1 SGDLS, CDR2 YYNGEE. This CDR3 spans 15 amino acids. The V and J ends lost 3 bases and 6 bases, in that order; junction bases with no gene match: 9. This CDR3 reads CASSAPGTGASEQYF. The DNA for the CDR3 is TGTGCCAGCAGCGCCCCCGGGACAGGGGCCAGCGAGCAGTACTTC. The whole variable domain, filled in from reference TRBV9 and TRBJ2-7, reads DSGVTQTPKHLITATGQRVTLRCSPRSGDLSVYWYQQSLDQGLQFLIQYYNGEERAKGNILERFSAQQFPDLHSELNLSSLELGDSALYFCASSAPGTGASEQYFGPGTRLTVT.

Turning to this clonotype: A junction boundary mismatches the germline segment, possibly from a read error. V is TRBV15 and J is TRBJ2-5; D is tentatively TRBD1 or TRBD2 (7 bases each). The V gene's germline CDR1 is LNHNV and CDR2 YYDKDF (reference sequence). The CDR3 totals 15 residues. The CDR3, as DNA: TGTGCCACCAGCGTACTTCCAGGGGGGGCAGAGGCCCAGTACTTC. Translating gives CATSVLPGGAEAQYF.

This clonotype was recorded many times. V usage is TRBV5-1 and J usage is TRBJ2-2, with D perhaps matching TRBD2 (5 bases). Trimming removed 4 bases from V and 4 bases from J, with 14 bases in between. This CDR3 has 15 amino acids. CDR1 is SGHRS, CDR2 YFSETQ, per germline. CDR3 nucleotides: TGCGCCAGCAGCGGGTCACTAGTCTCCACCGGGGAGCTGTTTTTT. Its protein product is CASSGSLVSTGELFF.

The chain's CDR3 is CASSIMHWEESNGYTF. DNA for the CDR3: TGTGCCAGTAGTATTATGCATTGGGAGGAGTCTAATGGCTACACCTTC. The chain employs TRBV19 and TRBJ1-2; D is ambiguous. V lost 3 bases, J lost 6 bases, and 20 bases lay in between. CDR1 is LNHDA, CDR2 SQIVND, per germline (reference sequence). This CDR3 spans 16 amino acids.

This clonotype was detected many times. CDR3 amino acids: CASSLARNNSPLHF. The CDR3 region has the DNA TGTGCCAGCAGCTTAGCCCGGAATAATTCACCCCTCCACTTT. The genes are TRBV7-2 and TRBJ1-6; unclear D gene. Germline CDR1 reads SGHTA; CDR2 reads FQGNSA. V was pared by 0 bases and J by 5 bases, with 5 bases between. The CDR3 length is 14 residues.

This clonotype was seen ten or more times. In nucleotides, the CDR3 is TGTGCCAGCAGGGACCAACAGGGGAACTACAATGAGCAGTTCTTC. Its translation: CASRDQQGNYNEQFF. This chain connects TRBV2 to TRBJ2-1; TRBD1 matches at 7 bases. Germline V gene lookup returns CDR1 SNHLY and CDR2 FYNNEI. Trimming removed 6 bases from V and 3 bases from J; junction bases left unmatched: 8. The CDR3 loop spans 15 amino acids.

A remark on this clonotype: A single base separates this from a much larger clone, so it may be a read error. The V and J genes are TRBV5-1 and TRBJ2-7; no reliable D call. Germline CDR1 reads SGHRS; CDR2 reads YFSETQ. This CDR3 has 14 amino acids. Trimming left V 0 bases short and J 4 bases short, with 11 bases between. The CDR3 nucleotides are TGCGCCAGCAGCTTGGACATGGGTGAATACGAGCAGTACTTC. It encodes CASSLDMGEYEQYF.

This chain connects TRBV7-3 to TRBJ2-7, with D possibly matching TRBD2 (5 bases). This CDR3 region has 12 residues. Per germline, CDR1 SGHTA and CDR2 FQGTGA. The V end lost 4 bases, the J end lost 7 bases, and 11 bases lay between the germline ends. The CDR3 DNA sequence: TGTGCCAGCAGCTCCGAGACGGGGGAGCAGTACTTC. This translates into CASSSETGEQYF.

This clonotype has ten or more counts. The gene calls are TRBV20-1 and TRBJ2-2; TRBD2 is a possible D gene (6 bases). The CDR3 runs 14 residues. Germline loops: CDR1 DFQATT, CDR2 SNEGSKA (reference sequence). The V gene lost 6 bases and the J gene lost 6 bases, with 17 bases spanning the gap. In DNA, the CDR3 is TGCAGTGCGCCTGATAGCGGAGGGGCCGGGGAGCTGTTTTTT. It translates to CSAPDSGGAGELFF.

The rearrangement links TRBV7-2 to TRBJ2-7; D remains unclear. The CDR3 runs to 14 residues. From germline, CDR1 is SGHTA and CDR2 FQGNSA. With 1 base removed from V and 6 bases from J, the gap between germline ends came to 13 bases. The CDR3 spells CASSLGPSAGEQYF. Written as DNA, the CDR3 is TGTGCCAGCAGCTTAGGCCCCTCGGCTGGCGAGCAGTACTTC.

This clonotype has just a few counts. The chain joins TRBV25-1 to TRBJ2-5; a possible D gene is TRBD1 (6 bases). Germline V CDR1 and CDR2: MGHDK, SYGVNS. The CDR3 is 15 amino acids. The V end lost 6 bases, the J end lost 7 bases, and 21 bases lay between the germline ends. The CDR3 nucleotides read TGTGCCAGCAGCCCCCCCTCTACAGGGTCGGGGACCCAGTACTTC. This codes for CASSPPSTGSGTQYF.

The genes are TRBV20-1 and TRBJ1-1, with 7 bases fitting TRBD1. V was pared by 3 bases and J by 6 bases, with 7 bases of the junction left unmatched. Germline lookup yields CDR1 DFQATT and CDR2 SNEGSKA (reference sequence). The CDR3 totals 13 residues. For the CDR3, the DNA is TGCAGTGCTAGTTCAGGGGGGACACCTGAAGCTTTCTTT. Translated, it gives CSASSGGTPEAFF.

The rearrangement uses TRBV7-2 and TRBJ2-3, with D tentatively TRBD1 (6 bases). With 6 bases removed from V and 2 bases from J, the gap between germline ends came to 9 bases. The CDR3 length is 13 residues. CDR1 SGHTA and CDR2 FQGNSA come from the germline V gene. CDR3 nucleotides: TGTGCCAGCAGACAGGGCCTCACAGATACGCAGTATTTT. Protein sequence: CASRQGLTDTQYF.

The J gene is TRBJ2-7, the V gene TRBV2; D gene unclear. CDR3 size: 16 residues. V was cut by 2 bases and J by 2 bases, with 16 bases left in between. CDR1 is SNHLY, CDR2 FYNNEI, per germline. The CDR3 protein is CASSESLSLNPYEQYF. The CDR3 DNA follows: TGTGCCAGCAGTGAATCCTTGTCGCTAAACCCCTACGAGCAGTACTTC.

This clonotype was observed at least ten times. V and J are TRBV2 and TRBJ2-3; D may be TRBD1 or TRBD2 (6 bases each). The germline V and J ends were trimmed by 5 bases and 5 bases, with 11 bases remaining between them. Germline V CDR1 and CDR2: SNHLY, FYNNEI. The CDR3 totals 13 residues. The CDR3, as DNA: TGTGCCAGCAGTCAAGAGGGGGGAGATACGCAGTATTTT. Its protein product is CASSQEGGDTQYF.

The V call is TRBV15, the J call TRBJ2-5, with no clear D. Trimming stripped 0 bases from V and 5 bases from J, with 7 bases between. CDR1 is LNHNV, CDR2 YYDKDF, per germline (reference sequence). The CDR3 loop spans 13 amino acids. The CDR3 region is CATSRDFRETQYF. Here the CDR3 DNA reads TGTGCCACCAGCAGAGACTTCCGGGAGACCCAGTACTTC.

About this clonotype itself: The conserved closing phenylalanine or tryptophan is absent in this CDR3, likely reflecting a read error. The chain is built from TRBV20-1 and TRBJ2-7; 9 nucleotides agree with TRBD1. V trimming: 3 bases; J trimming: 4 bases; junction bases outside the gene matches: 1. The CDR3 length is 12 residues. CDR1 is DFQATT, CDR2 SNEGSKA, per germline (reference sequence). CDR3 residues: CSASGTGYEQYS. In nucleotides, the CDR3 is TGCAGTGCTAGTGGGACAGGGTACGAGCAGTACTCC.

There are many counts of this clonotype. This rearrangement joins TRBV7-2 to TRBJ1-5; D remains ambiguous. The V gene lost 3 bases and the J gene lost 6 bases, with 9 bases spanning the gap. The CDR3 runs to 13 residues. The germline gives CDR1 SGHTA, CDR2 FQGNSA. The CDR3 DNA sequence: TGTGCCAGCAGCTTTAGCGACGGTCAGCCCCAGCATTTT. This encodes CASSFSDGQPQHF.

This clonotype was detected ten times or more. V gene TRBV7-9 combines with J gene TRBJ1-1; 9 bases agree with TRBD1. This CDR3 spans 16 amino acids. The germline V gene encodes CDR1 SEHNR and CDR2 FQNEAQ (reference sequence). J gave up 5 bases and V 7 bases, and 14 bases lay outside the gene matches. CDR3 coding DNA: TGTGCCAGCATGCTTCCGGGACAGGGAAGTTGGACTGAAGCTTTCTTT. Amino acid sequence: CASMLPGQGSWTEAFF.

In its sample, this clonotype was seen a few times. This chain joins TRBV6-4 and TRBJ2-2; 9 nucleotides line up with TRBD2. V lost 4 bases, J lost 5 bases, and 8 bases stayed unmatched. The germline V gene has CDR1 MRHNA and CDR2 SNTAGT. The CDR3 covers 16 residues. The CDR3: CASSVVAGVSTGELFF. Here the CDR3 DNA reads TGTGCCAGCAGTGTGGTAGCGGGAGTTTCGACCGGGGAGCTGTTTTTT.

The V and J genes are TRBV12-3 or TRBV12-4 and TRBJ1-5; 7 bases agree with TRBD1. Trimming took 6 bases from V and 2 from J; bases not matched to a gene: 1. The CDR3 extends over 13 amino acids. The CDR3 spells CASSRGGNQPQHF. Here the CDR3 DNA reads TGTGCCAGCAGCAGGGGGGGCAATCAGCCCCAGCATTTT.

The genes are TRBV9 and TRBJ2-1, with D unclear. Trimming left V 2 bases short and J 9 bases short, with 9 bases between. Per the germline V gene, CDR1 is SGDLS and CDR2 is YYNGEE. The CDR3 is made up of 12 amino acids. CDR3 in DNA: TGTGCCAGCAGCGTGGGCCATAGTGAGCAGTTCTTC. Translated, it gives CASSVGHSEQFF.

This clonotype showed up just once. This chain links TRBV29-1 with TRBJ2-5, with 14 nucleotides matching TRBD2. CDR3 length equals 14 residues. V lost 7 bases and J lost 5; bases outside the gene matches: 6. The V gene's germline CDR1 is SQVTM and CDR2 ANQGSEA. The CDR3 DNA follows: TGCAGCGCCCGACTAGCGGGGGGGCTTGAGACCCAGTACTTC. Its protein product is CSARLAGGLETQYF. Using reference TRBV29-1 and TRBJ2-5 for the parts outside the CDR3, the full variable domain is SAVISQKPSRDICQRGTSLTIQCQVDSQVTMMFWYRQQPGQSLTLIATANQGSEATYESGFVIDKFPISRPNLTFSTLTVSNMSPEDSSIYLCSARLAGGLETQYFGPGTRLLVL.

This clonotype was detected many times. Here the CDR3 DNA reads TGCGCCAGCAGCATTAGACTAGCCCACGGAGATACGCAGTATTTT. Protein sequence: CASSIRLAHGDTQYF. The chain has TRBV5-1 and TRBJ2-3; 7 positions agree with TRBD2. The germline V gene has CDR1 SGHRS and CDR2 YFSETQ. CDR3 length: 15 residues. With 4 bases clipped from V and 5 bases from J, the junction kept 10 bases outside the gene matches.

This chain joins TRBV20-1 and TRBJ2-1; 13 nucleotides align to TRBD2. Unmatched junction bases numbered 5, after V lost 5 bases and J lost 7 bases. Germline V CDR1 and CDR2: DFQATT, SNEGSKA (reference sequence). The CDR3 runs to 14 residues. CDR3 sequence: CSALGLAGVNEQFF. For the CDR3, the DNA is TGCAGTGCTCTAGGACTAGCGGGAGTGAATGAGCAGTTCTTC.